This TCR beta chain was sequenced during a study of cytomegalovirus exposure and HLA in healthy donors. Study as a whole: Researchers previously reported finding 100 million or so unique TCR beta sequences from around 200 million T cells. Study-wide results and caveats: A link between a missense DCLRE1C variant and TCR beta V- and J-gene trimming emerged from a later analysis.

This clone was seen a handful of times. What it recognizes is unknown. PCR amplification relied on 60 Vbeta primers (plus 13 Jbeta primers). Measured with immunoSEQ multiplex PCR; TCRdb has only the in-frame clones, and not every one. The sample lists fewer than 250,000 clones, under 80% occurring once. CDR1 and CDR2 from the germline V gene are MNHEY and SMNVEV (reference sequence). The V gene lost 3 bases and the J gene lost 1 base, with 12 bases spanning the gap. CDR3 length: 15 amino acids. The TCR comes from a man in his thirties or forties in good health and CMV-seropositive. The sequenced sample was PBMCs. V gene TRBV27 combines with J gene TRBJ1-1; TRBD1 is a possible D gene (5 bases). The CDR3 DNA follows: TGTGCCAGCAGTTTCTTGGGGCGCAGGAACACTGAAGCTTTCTTT. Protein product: CASSFLGRRNTEAFF.